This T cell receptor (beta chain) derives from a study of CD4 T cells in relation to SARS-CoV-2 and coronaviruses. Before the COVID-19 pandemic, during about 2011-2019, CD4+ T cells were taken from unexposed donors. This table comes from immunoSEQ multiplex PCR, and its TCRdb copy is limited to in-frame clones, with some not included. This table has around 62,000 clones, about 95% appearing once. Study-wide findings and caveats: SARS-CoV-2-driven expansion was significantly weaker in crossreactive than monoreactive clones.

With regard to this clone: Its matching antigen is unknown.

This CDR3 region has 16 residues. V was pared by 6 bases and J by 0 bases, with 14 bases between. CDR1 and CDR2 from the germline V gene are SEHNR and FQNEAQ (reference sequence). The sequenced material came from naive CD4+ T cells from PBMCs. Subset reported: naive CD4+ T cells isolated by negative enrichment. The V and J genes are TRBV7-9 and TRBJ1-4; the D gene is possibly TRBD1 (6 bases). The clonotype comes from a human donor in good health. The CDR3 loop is CASSTGHLTTNEKLFF. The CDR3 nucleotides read TGTGCCAGCAGTACGGGACACCTTACAACTAATGAAAAACTGTTTTTT. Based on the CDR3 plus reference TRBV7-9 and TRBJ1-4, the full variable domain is DTGVSQNPRHKITKRGQNVTFRCDPISEHNRLYWYRQTLGQGPEFLTYFQNEAQLEKSRLLSDRFSAERPKGSFSTLEIQRTEQGDSAMYLCASSTGHLTTNEKLFFGSGTQLSVL.